Below are 18 T cell receptor beta chains sequenced from a single sample in a study of response to subunit inactivated influenza vaccine. TCRdb itself ran the RT-PCR reads through MiXCR, one entry per CDR3 protein. The sample lists about 530,000 distinct CDR3 sequences, 10% to 15% seen once, with about 12% in the top ten. The specimen was PBMCs from blood, collected 45 days after vaccination. These receptors were collected from a man aged 45-60 years who received an inactivated influenza vaccine.

This clonotype has only a few counts. The rearrangement links TRBV6-2 or TRBV6-3 to TRBJ2-6; D unclear. The V and J ends lost 2 bases and 5 bases respectively, with 10 bases between them. The length of the CDR3 is 15 residues. Per the germline V gene, CDR1 is MNHEY and CDR2 is SVGEGT. The CDR3 DNA reads as TGTGCCAGCAGTTACGCATCGAGTAGGGCCAACGTCCTGACTTTC. Protein product: CASSYASSRANVLTF.

The V and J genes are TRBV10-3 and TRBJ1-2; D is possibly TRBD1 (5 bases). Germline V gene data show CDR1 as ENHRY and CDR2 as SYGVKD. The CDR3 totals 15 residues. V gave up 0 bases and J gave up 5 bases, with 13 bases separating them. The CDR3 DNA reads as TGTGCCATCAGTGAGTCGACTCAGGGTAGATATGGCTACACCTTC. Translated: CAISESTQGRYGYTF.

The V gene is TRBV11-2, the J gene TRBJ2-2, with D hard to call. V dropped 1 base and J dropped 6 bases, with 12 bases sitting between them. CDR3 length: 15 residues. CDR1 and CDR2 from the germline V gene are SGHAT and FQNNGV. CDR3 sequence: CASSLVGNYAGELFF. The CDR3 coding sequence is TGTGCCAGCAGCTTAGTTGGCAATTATGCCGGGGAGCTGTTTTTT. Supplemented by reference TRBV11-2 and TRBJ2-2, the full variable domain reads EAGVAQSPRYKIIEKRQSVAFWCNPISGHATLYWYQQILGQGPKLLIQFQNNGVVDDSQLPKDRFSAERLKGVDSTLKIQPAKLEDSAVYLCASSLVGNYAGELFFGEGSRLTVL.

This clonotype appeared a few times. The rearrangement uses TRBV12-3 or TRBV12-4 and TRBJ2-1, with D perhaps being TRBD1 or TRBD2 (6 bases each). V lost 6 bases and J 9 bases, leaving 18 bases between the germline ends. The CDR3 length is 14 residues. CDR3 sequence reads: CASRENRVGGEQFF. CDR3 nucleotides: TGTGCCAGCAGGGAAAACAGGGTGGGAGGTGAGCAGTTCTTC.

This clonotype was detected a few times. This chain uses TRBV11-2 with TRBJ2-1, with TRBD2 matching over 7 bases. V gave up 7 bases and J gave up 5 bases; unmatched junction bases: 8. Germline CDR1 SGHAT, CDR2 FQNNGV. The CDR3 has 14 residues. The chain's CDR3 is CASIRLARHNEQFF. The CDR3 DNA sequence: TGTGCCAGCATCCGACTAGCTCGGCACAATGAGCAGTTCTTC.

The rearrangement links TRBV9 to TRBJ2-1, with TRBD2 identical over 8 bases. Germline lookup yields CDR1 SGDLS and CDR2 YYNGEE. V was pared by 0 bases and J by 3 bases, with 5 bases of the junction left unmatched. This CDR3 spans 16 amino acids. CDR3 coding DNA: TGTGCCAGCAGCGTAGTGAGCGGGGGATTCTACAATGAGCAGTTCTTC. Translation gives CASSVVSGGFYNEQFF.

This clonotype has ten or more counts. CDR3 protein: CSARKQGALNTIYF. The CDR3 bases are TGCAGTGCTAGAAAACAGGGGGCCTTAAACACCATATATTTT. V gene TRBV20-1 combines with J gene TRBJ1-3, with 9 bases matching TRBD1. V lost 2 bases, J lost 6 bases, and 5 bases stayed unmatched. Germline V gene data show CDR1 as DFQATT and CDR2 as SNEGSKA (reference sequence). This CDR3 comprises 14 residues.

This chain uses TRBV10-3 with TRBJ2-7, with D perhaps matching TRBD1 or TRBD2 (6 bases each). The V and J ends lost 10 bases and 0 bases respectively, with 19 bases between them. CDR1 is ENHRY, CDR2 SYGVKD, per germline. CDR3 size: 15 residues. CDR3 amino acids: CATISGQPNSYEQYF. The CDR3 DNA reads as TGTGCCACTATTAGCGGACAGCCGAACTCCTACGAGCAGTACTTC.

This clonotype was counted only a few times. V and J are TRBV28 and TRBJ2-7; D gene unclear. Trimming removed 3 bases from V and 7 bases from J, with 22 bases in between. CDR3 length: 16 residues. Germline V gene lookup returns CDR1 MDHEN and CDR2 SYDVKM. CDR3 sequence reads: CASSLMKTLSWGEQYF. The CDR3 DNA follows: TGTGCCAGCAGTTTGATGAAGACACTTTCATGGGGAGAGCAGTACTTC.

This clonotype was counted at least ten times. The rearrangement uses TRBV5-1 and TRBJ2-7; 8 bases line up with TRBD1. The CDR3 consists of 14 residues. CDR1 SGHRS and CDR2 YFSETQ come from the germline V gene. V was clipped by 0 bases and J by 4 bases; unmatched bases: 3. CDR3 sequence: CASSLETGEYEQYF. The CDR3, as DNA: TGCGCCAGCAGCTTGGAGACAGGGGAGTACGAGCAGTACTTC.

The rearrangement uses TRBV12-3 or TRBV12-4 and TRBJ1-2, with a tentative D call TRBD1 (6 bases). Trimming took off 1 base at V and 5 bases at J, with 20 bases between the two ends. CDR3 length equals 17 residues. DNA for the CDR3: TGTGCCAGCAGTTTAGGGGCCCACAGGGAGATGGGATATGGCTACACCTTC. The encoded protein is CASSLGAHREMGYGYTF.

J is TRBJ2-3 and V is TRBV18; D is perhaps TRBD1 or TRBD2 (5 bases each). Trimming cost V 6 bases and J 4 bases, with 17 bases left between them. This CDR3 contains 15 residues. Germline assignment: CDR1 KGHSH and CDR2 LQKENI. In nucleotides, the CDR3 is TGTGCCAGCTCCAAAATTGGGGGTTTCGCAGATACGCAGTATTTT. Translating it yields CASSKIGGFADTQYF.

A few counts support this clonotype. The chain carries TRBV6-1 and TRBJ2-5, with a tentative D call TRBD1 (6 bases). Germline V gene lookup returns CDR1 MNHNS and CDR2 SASEGT. V dropped 6 bases and J dropped 2 bases, with 16 bases sitting between them. The CDR3 runs 15 residues. CDR3 DNA sequence: TGTGCCAGCAGCCCCCCCGGGACATCTCAAGAGACCCAGTACTTC. Residues: CASSPPGTSQETQYF.

This clonotype showed up just a few times. The gene calls are TRBV7-9 and TRBJ1-5, with 9 bases fitting TRBD1. The CDR3 runs 17 residues. V was pared by 3 bases and J by 5 bases, with 11 bases of the junction left unmatched. Germline V gene lookup returns CDR1 SEHNR and CDR2 FQNEAQ (reference sequence). The CDR3 DNA reads as TGTGCCAGCAGCTTCGGGGGGGGGACAGGGATTGATCAGCCCCAGCATTTT. This translates into CASSFGGGTGIDQPQHF.

In this sample, this clonotype turned up a few times. CDR3 nucleotide sequence: TGTGCCAGCAGCCCTGGGACAGGAAGACTAAATGAAAAACTGTTTTTT. It encodes CASSPGTGRLNEKLFF. The chain links TRBV5-6 to TRBJ1-4; 8 bases fit TRBD1. V was clipped by 4 bases and J by 5 bases; unmatched bases: 10. The CDR3 is 16 residues long. Germline CDR1 reads SGHDT; CDR2 reads YYEEEE.

V usage is TRBV11-1 and J usage is TRBJ1-1; 9 bases align to TRBD1. The germline CDR1 and CDR2 sequences are SGHAT and FQDESV (reference sequence). This CDR3 has 19 residues. J gave up 6 bases and V 6 bases, and 23 bases lay outside the gene matches. CDR3 sequence reads: CASRSTVRGTGTYYAEAFF. In DNA form, the CDR3 reads TGTGCCAGCAGGAGTACCGTCAGAGGGACAGGGACCTACTACGCTGAAGCTTTCTTT.

This clonotype was seen ten or more times. The chain couples TRBV12-3 or TRBV12-4 to TRBJ2-7; possible D gene TRBD1, 6 bases. This CDR3 comprises 14 residues. V was trimmed by 0 bases and J by 3 bases, leaving 9 bases between them. The CDR3 region is CASSLANRDYEQYF. For the CDR3, the DNA is TGTGCCAGCAGTTTAGCAAACAGGGACTACGAGCAGTACTTC.

This clonotype has ten or more counts. This chain uses TRBV20-1 with TRBJ2-1, with 12 nucleotides matching TRBD2. The CDR3 length is 13 residues. V shed 5 bases and J 8 bases; nucleotides not matched to a gene: 4. Germline V gives CDR1 DFQATT, CDR2 SNEGSKA (reference sequence). The CDR3 is CSAYRLAGDEQFF. As DNA, the CDR3 is TGCAGTGCTTACCGACTAGCGGGAGATGAGCAGTTCTTC.